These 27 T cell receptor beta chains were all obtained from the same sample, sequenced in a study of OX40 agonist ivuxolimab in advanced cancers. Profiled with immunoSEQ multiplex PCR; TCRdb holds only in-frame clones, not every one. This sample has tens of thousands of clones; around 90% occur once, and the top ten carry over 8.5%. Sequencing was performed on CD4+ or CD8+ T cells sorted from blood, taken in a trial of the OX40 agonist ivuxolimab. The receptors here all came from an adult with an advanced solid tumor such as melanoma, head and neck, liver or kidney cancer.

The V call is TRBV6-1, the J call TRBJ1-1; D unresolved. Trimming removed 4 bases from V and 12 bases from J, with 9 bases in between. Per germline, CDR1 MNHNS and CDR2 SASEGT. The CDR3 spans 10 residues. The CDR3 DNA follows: TGTGCCAGCAGTGTAGACCAAACTTTCTTT. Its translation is CASSVDQTFF.

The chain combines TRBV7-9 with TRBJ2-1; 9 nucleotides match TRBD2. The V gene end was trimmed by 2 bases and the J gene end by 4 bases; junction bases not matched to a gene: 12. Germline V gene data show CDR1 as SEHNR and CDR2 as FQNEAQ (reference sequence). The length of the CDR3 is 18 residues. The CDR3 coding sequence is TGTGCCAGCAGCTTACCCCTAGCGGGGAGTACCCTATACAATGAGCAGTTCTTC. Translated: CASSLPLAGSTLYNEQFF. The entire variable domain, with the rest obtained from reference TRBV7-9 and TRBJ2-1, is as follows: DTGVSQNPRHKITKRGQNVTFRCDPISEHNRLYWYRQTLGQGPEFLTYFQNEAQLEKSRLLSDRFSAERPKGSFSTLEIQRTEQGDSAMYLCASSLPLAGSTLYNEQFFGPGTRLTVL.

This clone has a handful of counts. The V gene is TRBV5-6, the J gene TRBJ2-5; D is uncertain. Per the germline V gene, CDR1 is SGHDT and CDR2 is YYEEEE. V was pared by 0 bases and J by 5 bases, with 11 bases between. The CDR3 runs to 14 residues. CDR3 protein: CASSLASGRETQYF. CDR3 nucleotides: TGTGCCAGCAGCTTGGCCTCTGGGCGCGAGACCCAGTACTTC. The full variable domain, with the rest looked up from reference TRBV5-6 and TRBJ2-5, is DAGVTQSPTHLIKTRGQQVTLRCSPKSGHDTVSWYQQALGQGPQFIFQYYEEEERQRGNFPDRFSGHQFPNYSSELNVNALLLGDSALYLCASSLASGRETQYFGPGTRLLVL.

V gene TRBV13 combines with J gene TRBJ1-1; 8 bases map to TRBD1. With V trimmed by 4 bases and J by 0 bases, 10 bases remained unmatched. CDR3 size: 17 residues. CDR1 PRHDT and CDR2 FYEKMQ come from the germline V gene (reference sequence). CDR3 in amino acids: CASSYQGAPSMNTEAFF. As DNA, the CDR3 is TGTGCCAGCAGCTATCAGGGGGCTCCGTCCATGAACACTGAAGCTTTCTTT. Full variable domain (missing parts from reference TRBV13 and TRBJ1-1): AAGVIQSPRHLIKEKRETATLKCYPIPRHDTVYWYQQGPGQDPQFLISFYEKMQSDKGSIPDRFSAQQFSDYHSELNMSSLELGDSALYFCASSYQGAPSMNTEAFFGQGTRLTVV.

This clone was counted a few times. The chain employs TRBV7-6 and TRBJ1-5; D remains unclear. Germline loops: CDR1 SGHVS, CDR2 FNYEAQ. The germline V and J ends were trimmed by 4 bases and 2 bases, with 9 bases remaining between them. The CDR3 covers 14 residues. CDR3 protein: CASSSSPGNQPQHF. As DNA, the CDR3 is TGTGCCAGCAGCTCTTCGCCTGGCAATCAGCCCCAGCATTTT.

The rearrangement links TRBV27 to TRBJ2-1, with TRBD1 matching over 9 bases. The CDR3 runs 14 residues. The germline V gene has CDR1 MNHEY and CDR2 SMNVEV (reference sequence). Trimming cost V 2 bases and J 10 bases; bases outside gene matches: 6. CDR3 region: CASSLGTGLVEQFF. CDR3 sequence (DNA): TGTGCCAGCAGTTTAGGGACAGGGCTCGTCGAGCAGTTCTTC.

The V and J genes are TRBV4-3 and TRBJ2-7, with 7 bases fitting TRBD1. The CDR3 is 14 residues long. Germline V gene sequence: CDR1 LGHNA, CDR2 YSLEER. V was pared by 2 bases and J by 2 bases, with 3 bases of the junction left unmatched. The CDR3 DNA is TGCGCCAGCAGCCAATCGCAGGGGGCCTACGAGCAGTACTTC. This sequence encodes CASSQSQGAYEQYF.

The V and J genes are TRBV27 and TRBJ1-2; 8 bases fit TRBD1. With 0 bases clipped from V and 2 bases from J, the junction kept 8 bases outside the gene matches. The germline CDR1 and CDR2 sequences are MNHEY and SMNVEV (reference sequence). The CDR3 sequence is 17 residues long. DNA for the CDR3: TGTGCCAGCAGTTTATCCAGAGACTGGACAGGGAACTATGGCTACACCTTC. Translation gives CASSLSRDWTGNYGYTF.

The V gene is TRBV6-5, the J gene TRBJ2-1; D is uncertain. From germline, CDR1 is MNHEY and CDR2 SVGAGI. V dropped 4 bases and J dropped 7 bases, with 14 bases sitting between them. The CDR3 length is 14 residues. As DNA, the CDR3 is TGTGCCAGCAGTTTAAATAGTCCTGGTAATGAGCAGTTCTTC. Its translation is CASSLNSPGNEQFF.

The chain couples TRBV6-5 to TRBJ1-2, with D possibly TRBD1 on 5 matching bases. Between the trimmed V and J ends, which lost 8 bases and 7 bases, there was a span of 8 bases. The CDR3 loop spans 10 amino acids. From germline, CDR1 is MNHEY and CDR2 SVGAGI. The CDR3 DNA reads TGTGCCAGCCGGGGCTCTGGCTACACCTTC. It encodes CASRGSGYTF.

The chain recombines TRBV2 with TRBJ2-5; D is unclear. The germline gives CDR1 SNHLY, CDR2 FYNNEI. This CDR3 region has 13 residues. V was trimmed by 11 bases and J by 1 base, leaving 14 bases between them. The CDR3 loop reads CALLWESQETQYF. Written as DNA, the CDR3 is TGTGCCCTCCTATGGGAAAGCCAAGAGACCCAGTACTTC.

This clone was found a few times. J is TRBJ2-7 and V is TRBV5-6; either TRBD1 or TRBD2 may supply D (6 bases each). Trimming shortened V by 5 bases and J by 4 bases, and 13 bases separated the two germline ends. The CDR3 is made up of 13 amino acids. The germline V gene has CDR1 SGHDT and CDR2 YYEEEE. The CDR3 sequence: CASSKGGGYEQYF. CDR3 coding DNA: TGTGCCAGCAGTAAAGGAGGGGGGTACGAGCAGTACTTC.

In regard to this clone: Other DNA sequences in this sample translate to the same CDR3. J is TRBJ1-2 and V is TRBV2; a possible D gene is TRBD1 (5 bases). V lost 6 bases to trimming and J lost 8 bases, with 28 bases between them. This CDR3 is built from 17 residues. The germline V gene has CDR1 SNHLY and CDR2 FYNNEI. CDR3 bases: TGTGCCAGCAGAAGTTTTTCCTCCCTGGGACCTGGAGGAGGCTACACCTTC. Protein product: CASRSFSSLGPGGGYTF.

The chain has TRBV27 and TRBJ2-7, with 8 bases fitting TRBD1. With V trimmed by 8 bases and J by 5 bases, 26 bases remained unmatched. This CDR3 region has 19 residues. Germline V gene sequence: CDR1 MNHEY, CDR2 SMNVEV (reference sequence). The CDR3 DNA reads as TGTGCCAGCTCCGGACAGGGCCTTGCCCCACCACTAGCCCCCCACGAGCAGTACTTC. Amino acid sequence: CASSGQGLAPPLAPHEQYF.

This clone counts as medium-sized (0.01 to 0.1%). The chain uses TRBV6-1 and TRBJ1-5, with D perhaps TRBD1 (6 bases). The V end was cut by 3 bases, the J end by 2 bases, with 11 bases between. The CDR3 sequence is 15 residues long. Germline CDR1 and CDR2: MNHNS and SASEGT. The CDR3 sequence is CASSEGAEGNQPQHF. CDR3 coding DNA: TGTGCCAGCAGTGAGGGGGCTGAGGGCAATCAGCCCCAGCATTTT.

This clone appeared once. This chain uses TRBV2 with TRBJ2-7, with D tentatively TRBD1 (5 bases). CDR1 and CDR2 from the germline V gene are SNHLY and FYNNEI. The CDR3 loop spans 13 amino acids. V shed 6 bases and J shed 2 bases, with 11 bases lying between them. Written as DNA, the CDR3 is TGTGCCAGCAGGGGTGACAGTGCCTACGAGCAGTACGTC. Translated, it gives CASRGDSAYEQYV.

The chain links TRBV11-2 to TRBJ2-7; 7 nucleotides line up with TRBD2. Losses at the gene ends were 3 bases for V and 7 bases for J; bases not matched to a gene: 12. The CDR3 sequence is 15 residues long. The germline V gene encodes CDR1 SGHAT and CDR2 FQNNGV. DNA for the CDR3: TGTGCCAGCAGCTTGGAAGAGGGAGGGCCTGGAGAGCAGTACTTC. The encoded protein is CASSLEEGGPGEQYF. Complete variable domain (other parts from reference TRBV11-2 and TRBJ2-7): EAGVAQSPRYKIIEKRQSVAFWCNPISGHATLYWYQQILGQGPKLLIQFQNNGVVDDSQLPKDRFSAERLKGVDSTLKIQPAKLEDSAVYLCASSLEEGGPGEQYFGPGTRLTVT.

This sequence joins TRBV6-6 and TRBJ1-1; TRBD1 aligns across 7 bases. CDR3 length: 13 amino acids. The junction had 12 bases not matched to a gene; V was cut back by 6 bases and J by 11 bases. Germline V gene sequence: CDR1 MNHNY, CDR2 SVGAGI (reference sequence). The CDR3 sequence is CASRHTERGQAFF. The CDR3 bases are TGTGCCAGCAGGCACACCGAAAGGGGGCAGGCTTTCTTT.

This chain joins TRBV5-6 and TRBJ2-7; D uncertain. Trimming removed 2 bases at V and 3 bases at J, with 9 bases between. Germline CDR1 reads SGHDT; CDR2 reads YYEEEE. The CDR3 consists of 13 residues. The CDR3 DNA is TGTGCCAGCAGCTTAGGCATATACTACGAGCAGTACGTC. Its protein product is CASSLGIYYEQYV.

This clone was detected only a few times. The CDR3 here is CASGTRTGANNAQHF. The DNA for the CDR3 is TGTGCCAGCGGCACCAGGACAGGCGCAAATAATGCCCAGCATTTT. V is TRBV27 and J is TRBJ1-5; 7 bases line up with TRBD1. This CDR3 is 15 amino acids long. Unmatched junction bases numbered 18, after V lost 8 bases and J lost 11 bases. Germline CDR1 MNHEY, CDR2 SMNVEV (reference sequence).

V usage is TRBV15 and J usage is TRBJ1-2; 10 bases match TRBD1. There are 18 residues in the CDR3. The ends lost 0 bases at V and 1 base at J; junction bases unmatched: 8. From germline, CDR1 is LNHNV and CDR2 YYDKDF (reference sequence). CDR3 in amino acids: CATSRDKTGGLNNYGYTF. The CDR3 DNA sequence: TGTGCCACCAGCAGAGATAAGACAGGGGGCCTCAATAACTATGGCTACACCTTC.

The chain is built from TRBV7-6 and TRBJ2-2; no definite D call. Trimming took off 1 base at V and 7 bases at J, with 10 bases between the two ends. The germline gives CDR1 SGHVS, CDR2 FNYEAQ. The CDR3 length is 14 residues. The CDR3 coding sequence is TGTGCCAGCAGCTTAGGGGTATCCGGCGGGGAGCTGTTTTTT. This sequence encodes CASSLGVSGGELFF.

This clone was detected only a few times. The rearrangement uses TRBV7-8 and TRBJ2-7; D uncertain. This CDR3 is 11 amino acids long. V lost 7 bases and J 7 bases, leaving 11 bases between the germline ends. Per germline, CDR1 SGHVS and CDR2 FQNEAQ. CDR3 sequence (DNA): TGTGCCAGCAAGGATGGGTGGGAGCAGTACTTC. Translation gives CASKDGWEQYF. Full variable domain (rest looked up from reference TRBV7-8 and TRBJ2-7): GAGVSQSPRYKVAKRGQDVALRCDPISGHVSLFWYQQALGQGPEFLTYFQNEAQLDKSGLPSDRFFAERPEGSVSTLKIQRTQQEDSAVYLCASKDGWEQYFGPGTRLTVT.

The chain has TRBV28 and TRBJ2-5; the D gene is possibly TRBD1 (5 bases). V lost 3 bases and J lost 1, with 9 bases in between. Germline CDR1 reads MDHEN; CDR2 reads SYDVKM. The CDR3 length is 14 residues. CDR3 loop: CASSFEQVQETQYF. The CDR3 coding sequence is TGTGCCAGCAGTTTTGAACAGGTCCAAGAGACCCAGTACTTC.

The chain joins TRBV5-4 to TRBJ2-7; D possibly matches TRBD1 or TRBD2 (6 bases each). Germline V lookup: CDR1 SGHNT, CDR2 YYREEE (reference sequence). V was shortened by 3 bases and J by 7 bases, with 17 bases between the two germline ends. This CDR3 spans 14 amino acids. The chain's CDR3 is CASSSGDKLREQYF. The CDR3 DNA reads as TGTGCCAGCAGCTCGGGGGACAAACTACGGGAGCAGTACTTC.

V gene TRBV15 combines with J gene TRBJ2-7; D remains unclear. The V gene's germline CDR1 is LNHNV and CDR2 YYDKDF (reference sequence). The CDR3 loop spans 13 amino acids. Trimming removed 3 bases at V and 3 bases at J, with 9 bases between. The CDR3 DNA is TGTGCCACCAGCAGTGGTCCGAACTACGAGCAGTACTTC. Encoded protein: CATSSGPNYEQYF.

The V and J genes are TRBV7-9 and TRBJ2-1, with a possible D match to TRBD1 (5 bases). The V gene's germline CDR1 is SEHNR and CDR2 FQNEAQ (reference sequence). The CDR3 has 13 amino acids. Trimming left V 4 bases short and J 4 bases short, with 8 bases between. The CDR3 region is CASSYDSYNEQFF. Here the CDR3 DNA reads TGTGCCAGCAGCTACGACAGTTACAATGAGCAGTTCTTC.